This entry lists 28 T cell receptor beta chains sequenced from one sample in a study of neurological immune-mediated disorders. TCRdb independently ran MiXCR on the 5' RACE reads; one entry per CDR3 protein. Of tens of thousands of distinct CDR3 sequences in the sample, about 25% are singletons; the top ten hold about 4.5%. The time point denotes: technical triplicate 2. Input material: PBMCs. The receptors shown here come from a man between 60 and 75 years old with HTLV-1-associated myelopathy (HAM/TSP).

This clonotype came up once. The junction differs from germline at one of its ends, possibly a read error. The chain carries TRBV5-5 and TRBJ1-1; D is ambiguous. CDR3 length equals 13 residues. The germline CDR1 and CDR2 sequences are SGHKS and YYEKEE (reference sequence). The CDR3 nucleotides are TGTGGCAGCAGCTTCACCGCGAACACTGAAGCTTTCTTT. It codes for CGSSFTANTEAFF.

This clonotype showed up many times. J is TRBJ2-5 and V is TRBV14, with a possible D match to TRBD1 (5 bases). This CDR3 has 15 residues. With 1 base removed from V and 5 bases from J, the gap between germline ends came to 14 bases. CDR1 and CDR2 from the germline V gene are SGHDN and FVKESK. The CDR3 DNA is TGTGCCAGCAGCCAAGGGGGCAGGACCGGGGAGACCCAGTACTTC. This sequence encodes CASSQGGRTGETQYF.

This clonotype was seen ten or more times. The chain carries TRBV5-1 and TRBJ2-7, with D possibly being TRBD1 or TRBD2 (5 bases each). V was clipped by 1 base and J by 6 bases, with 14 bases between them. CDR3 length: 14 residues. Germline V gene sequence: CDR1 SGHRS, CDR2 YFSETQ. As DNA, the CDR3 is TGCGCCAGCAGCTTGTTGCAAACTGGGGGCGAGCAGTACTTC. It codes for CASSLLQTGGEQYF.

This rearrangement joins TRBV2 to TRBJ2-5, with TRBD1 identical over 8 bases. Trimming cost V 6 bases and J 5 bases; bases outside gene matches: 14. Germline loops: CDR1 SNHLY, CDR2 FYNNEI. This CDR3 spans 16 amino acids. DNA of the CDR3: TGTGCCAGCAGACGTGGGACAGGTCCTTTCAGGGAGACCCAGTACTTC. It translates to CASRRGTGPFRETQYF.

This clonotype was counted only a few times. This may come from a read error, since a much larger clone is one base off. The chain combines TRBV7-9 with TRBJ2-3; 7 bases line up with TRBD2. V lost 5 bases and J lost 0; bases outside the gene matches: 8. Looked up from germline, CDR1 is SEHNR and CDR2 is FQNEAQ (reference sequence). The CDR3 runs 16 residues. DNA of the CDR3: TGTGCCAGCAGCCCTAAAGCGGGGACTAGCACAGATACGCAGTATTTT. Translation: CASSPKAGTSTDTQYF.

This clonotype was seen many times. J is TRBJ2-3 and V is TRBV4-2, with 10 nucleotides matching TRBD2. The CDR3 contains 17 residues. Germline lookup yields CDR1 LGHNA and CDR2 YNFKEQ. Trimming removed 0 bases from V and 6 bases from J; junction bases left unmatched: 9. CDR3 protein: CASSQDHWTSGADTQYF. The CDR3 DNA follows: TGTGCCAGCAGCCAAGATCATTGGACTAGCGGAGCGGATACGCAGTATTTT.

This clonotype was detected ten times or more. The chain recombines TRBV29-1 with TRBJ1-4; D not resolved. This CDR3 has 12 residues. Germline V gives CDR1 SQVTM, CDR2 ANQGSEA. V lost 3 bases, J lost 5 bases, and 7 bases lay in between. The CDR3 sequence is CSVEVTNEKLFF. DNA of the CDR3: TGCAGCGTTGAGGTGACGAATGAAAAACTGTTTTTT.

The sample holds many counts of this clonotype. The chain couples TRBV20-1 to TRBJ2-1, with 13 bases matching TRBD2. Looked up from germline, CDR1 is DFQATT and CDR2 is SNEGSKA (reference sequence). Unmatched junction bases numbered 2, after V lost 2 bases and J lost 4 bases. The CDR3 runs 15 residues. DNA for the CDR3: TGCAGTGCTAGACCGGGACTAGCGGGGTACAATGAGCAGTTCTTC. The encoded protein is CSARPGLAGYNEQFF.

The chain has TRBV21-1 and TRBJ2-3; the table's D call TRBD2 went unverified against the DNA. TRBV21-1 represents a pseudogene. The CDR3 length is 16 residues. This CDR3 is CASSGRLAGPADTQYF. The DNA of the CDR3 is TGTGCCAGCAGCGGCCGACTAGCGGGCCCCGCGGACACGCAGTATTTT.

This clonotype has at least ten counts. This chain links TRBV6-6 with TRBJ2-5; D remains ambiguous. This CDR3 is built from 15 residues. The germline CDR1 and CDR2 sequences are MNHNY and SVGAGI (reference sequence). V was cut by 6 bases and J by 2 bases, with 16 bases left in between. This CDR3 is CASSSAEAAQETQYF. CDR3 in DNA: TGTGCCAGCAGCTCCGCCGAGGCAGCTCAAGAGACCCAGTACTTC.

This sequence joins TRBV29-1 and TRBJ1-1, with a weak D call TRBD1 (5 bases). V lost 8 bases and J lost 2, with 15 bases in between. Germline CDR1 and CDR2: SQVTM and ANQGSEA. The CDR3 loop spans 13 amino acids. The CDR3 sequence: CSIWMGGNTEAFF. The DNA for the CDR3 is TGCAGCATCTGGATGGGGGGAAACACTGAAGCTTTCTTT.

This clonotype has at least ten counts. The CDR3 DNA reads as TGTGCCATCAGTGATAAAGGGAATGAGCAGTTCTTC. This translates into CAISDKGNEQFF. V and J are TRBV10-3 and TRBJ2-1; no reliable D call. The CDR3 runs to 12 residues. V was shortened by 3 bases and J by 7 bases, with 7 bases between the two germline ends. Germline CDR1 and CDR2: ENHRY and SYGVKD.

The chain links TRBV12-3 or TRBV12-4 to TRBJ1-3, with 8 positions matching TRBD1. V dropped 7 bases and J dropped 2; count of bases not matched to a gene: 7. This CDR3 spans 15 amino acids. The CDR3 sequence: CASTGQGIAGNTIYF. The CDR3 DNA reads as TGTGCCAGCACTGGACAGGGAATCGCTGGAAACACCATATATTTT.

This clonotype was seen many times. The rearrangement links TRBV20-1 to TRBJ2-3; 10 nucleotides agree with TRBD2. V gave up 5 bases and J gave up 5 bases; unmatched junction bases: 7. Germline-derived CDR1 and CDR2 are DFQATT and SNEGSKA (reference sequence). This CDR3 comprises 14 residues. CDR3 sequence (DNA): TGCAGTGCTTCTAGCGGGAGAATAATAGATACGCAGTATTTT. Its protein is CSASSGRIIDTQYF.

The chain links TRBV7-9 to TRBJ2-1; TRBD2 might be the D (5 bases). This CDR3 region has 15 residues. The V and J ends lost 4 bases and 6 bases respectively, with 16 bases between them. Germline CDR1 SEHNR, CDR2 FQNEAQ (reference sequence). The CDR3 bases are TGTGCCAGCAGCTCCCGAGCGGTGGGGAGCAATGAGCAGTTCTTC. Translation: CASSSRAVGSNEQFF.

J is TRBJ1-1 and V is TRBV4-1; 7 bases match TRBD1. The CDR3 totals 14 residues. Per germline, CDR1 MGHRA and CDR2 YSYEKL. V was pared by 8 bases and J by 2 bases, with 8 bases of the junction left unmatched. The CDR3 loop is CASQARGVNTEAFF. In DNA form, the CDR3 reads TGCGCCAGCCAAGCCAGGGGGGTAAACACTGAAGCTTTCTTT.

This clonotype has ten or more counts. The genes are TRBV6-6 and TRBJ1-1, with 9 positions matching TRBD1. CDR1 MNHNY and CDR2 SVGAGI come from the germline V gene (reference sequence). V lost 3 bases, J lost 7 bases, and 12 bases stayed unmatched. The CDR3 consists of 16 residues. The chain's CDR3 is CASSYNRGLREGEAFF. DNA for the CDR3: TGTGCCAGCAGTTATAACAGGGGGCTTCGAGAGGGTGAAGCTTTCTTT.

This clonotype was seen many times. CDR3 coding DNA: TGTGCCAGCAGCGGGGATAGCGGGAGGGCCAATGGCGGGGAGCTGTTTTTT. Protein sequence: CASSGDSGRANGGELFF. The gene calls are TRBV9 and TRBJ2-2, with TRBD2 identical over 11 bases. Germline CDR1 and CDR2: SGDLS and YYNGEE. The CDR3 is made up of 17 amino acids. The V gene end was trimmed by 3 bases and the J gene end by 7 bases; junction bases not matched to a gene: 11. Variable domain in full (rest from reference TRBV9 and TRBJ2-2): DSGVTQTPKHLITATGQRVTLRCSPRSGDLSVYWYQQSLDQGLQFLIQYYNGEERAKGNILERFSAQQFPDLHSELNLSSLELGDSALYFCASSGDSGRANGGELFFGEGSRLTVL.

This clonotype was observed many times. The CDR3: CASSRVDSPYEQYF. The DNA of the CDR3 is TGTGCCAGCAGCCGGGTGGACAGTCCCTACGAGCAGTACTTC. This rearrangement joins TRBV3-1 to TRBJ2-7, with D perhaps TRBD1 (6 bases). Germline V gene sequence: CDR1 LGHDT, CDR2 YNNKEL (reference sequence). V shed 4 bases and J shed 2 bases, with 12 bases lying between them. The CDR3 length is 14 residues.

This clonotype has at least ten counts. CDR3: CASSPRIAGNNEQFF. CDR3 in DNA: TGCGCCAGCAGCCCCCGGATAGCGGGGAACAATGAGCAGTTCTTC. The V gene is TRBV5-1, the J gene TRBJ2-1, with 8 nucleotides matching TRBD2. This CDR3 region has 15 residues. Trimming took 4 bases from V and 5 from J; bases not matched to a gene: 8. In germline, CDR1 is SGHRS, CDR2 YFSETQ.

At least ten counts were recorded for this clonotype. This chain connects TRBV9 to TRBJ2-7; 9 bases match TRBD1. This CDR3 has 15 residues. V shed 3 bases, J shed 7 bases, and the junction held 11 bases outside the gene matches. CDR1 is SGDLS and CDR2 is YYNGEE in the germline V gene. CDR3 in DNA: TGTGCCAGCAGCGCCTCCGGGACAGGGATCGAGGAGCAGTACTTC. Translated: CASSASGTGIEEQYF.

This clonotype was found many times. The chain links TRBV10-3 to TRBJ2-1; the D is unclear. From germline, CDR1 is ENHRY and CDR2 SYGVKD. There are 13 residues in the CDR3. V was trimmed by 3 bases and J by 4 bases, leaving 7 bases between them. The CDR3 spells CAISESQYNEQFF. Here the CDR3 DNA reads TGTGCCATCAGTGAATCCCAATACAATGAGCAGTTCTTC.

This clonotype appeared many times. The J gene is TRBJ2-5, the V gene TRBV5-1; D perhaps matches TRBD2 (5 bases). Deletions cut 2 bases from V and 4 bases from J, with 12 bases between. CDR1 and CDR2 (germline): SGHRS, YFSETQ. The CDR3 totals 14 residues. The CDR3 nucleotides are TGCGCCAGCAGCTTTGAAGGGAGAAGAGAGACCCAGTACTTC. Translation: CASSFEGRRETQYF. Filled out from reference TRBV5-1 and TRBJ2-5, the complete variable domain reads KAGVTQTPRYLIKTRGQQVTLSCSPISGHRSVSWYQQTPGQGLQFLFEYFSETQRNKGNFPGRFSGRQFSNSRSEMNVSTLELGDSALYLCASSFEGRRETQYFGPGTRLLVL.

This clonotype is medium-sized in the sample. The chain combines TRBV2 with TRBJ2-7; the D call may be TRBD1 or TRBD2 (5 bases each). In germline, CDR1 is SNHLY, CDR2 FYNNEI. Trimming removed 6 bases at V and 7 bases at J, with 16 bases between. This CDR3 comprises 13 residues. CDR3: CASSGAAIGEQYF. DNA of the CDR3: TGTGCCAGCAGCGGGGCTGCGATTGGGGAGCAGTACTTC.

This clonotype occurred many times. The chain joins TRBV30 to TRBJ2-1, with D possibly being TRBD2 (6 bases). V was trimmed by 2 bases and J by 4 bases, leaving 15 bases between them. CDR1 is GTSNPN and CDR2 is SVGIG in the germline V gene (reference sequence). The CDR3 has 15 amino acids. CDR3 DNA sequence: TGTGCCTGGAGTTGGGAGCGTCGGGGGTACAATGAGCAGTTCTTC. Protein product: CAWSWERRGYNEQFF.

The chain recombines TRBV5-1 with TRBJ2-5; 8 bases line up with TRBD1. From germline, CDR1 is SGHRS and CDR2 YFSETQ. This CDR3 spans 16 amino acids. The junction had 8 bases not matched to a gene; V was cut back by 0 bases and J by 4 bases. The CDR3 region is CASSLAVQGAGETQYF. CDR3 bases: TGCGCCAGCAGCTTGGCCGTGCAGGGGGCAGGAGAGACCCAGTACTTC.

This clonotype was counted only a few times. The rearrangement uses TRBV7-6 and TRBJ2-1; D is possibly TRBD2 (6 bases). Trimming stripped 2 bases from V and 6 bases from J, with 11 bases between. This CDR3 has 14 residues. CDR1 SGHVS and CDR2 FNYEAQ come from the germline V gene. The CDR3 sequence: CASSLSGFRNEQFF. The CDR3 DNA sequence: TGTGCCAGCAGCTTAAGCGGGTTCCGCAATGAGCAGTTCTTC.

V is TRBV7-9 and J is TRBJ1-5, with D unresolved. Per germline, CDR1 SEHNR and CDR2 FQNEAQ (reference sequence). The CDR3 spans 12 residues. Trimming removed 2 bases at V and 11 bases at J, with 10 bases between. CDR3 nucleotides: TGTGCCAGCAGCTTACGAGAGGGCACCCAGCATTTT. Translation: CASSLREGTQHF.